Presented here are 27 T cell receptor beta chains from one specimen sequenced in a study of blood T cell repertoires in COVID-19. Produced via immunoSEQ multiplex PCR; TCRdb's table is partial and in-frame only. The repertoire holds about 200,000 clones, with 86% as singletons. Sequencing used peripheral blood. The receptors come from a woman in her fifties or sixties with COVID-19, enrolled during active disease.

The chain recombines TRBV28 with TRBJ1-2; 8 nucleotides align to TRBD1. The CDR3 runs to 15 residues. The germline gives CDR1 MDHEN, CDR2 SYDVKM. J gave up 8 bases and V 5 bases, and 13 bases lay outside the gene matches. The CDR3 spells CASSDATGEYSGYTF. DNA of the CDR3: TGTGCCAGCAGTGACGCGACAGGGGAGTATAGCGGCTACACCTTC.

The chain joins TRBV27 to TRBJ2-2; 7 bases line up with TRBD1. J was trimmed by 1 base and V by 6 bases; bases with no gene match: 5. Germline CDR1 reads MNHEY; CDR2 reads SMNVEV (reference sequence). CDR3 length equals 15 residues. The CDR3 DNA sequence: TGTGCCAGCAGCATCTGGACAGGGAACACCGGGGAGCTGTTTTTT. This sequence encodes CASSIWTGNTGELFF.

V gene TRBV5-1 combines with J gene TRBJ1-6; 8 bases line up with TRBD1. Looked up from germline, CDR1 is SGHRS and CDR2 is YFSETQ. V dropped 4 bases and J dropped 8; count of bases not matched to a gene: 5. The CDR3 contains 14 residues. This CDR3 reads CASSMTGADSPLHF. CDR3 coding DNA: TGCGCCAGCAGCATGACAGGGGCGGATTCACCCCTCCACTTT.

There are a few counts of this clone. This chain links TRBV5-1 with TRBJ2-1, with TRBD1 identical over 10 bases. This CDR3 has 14 amino acids. Germline assignment: CDR1 SGHRS and CDR2 YFSETQ. The junction had 3 bases not matched to a gene; V was cut back by 4 bases and J by 5 bases. As DNA, the CDR3 is TGCGCCAGCAGCGGGACAGGGGCTCACAATGAGCAGTTCTTC. The encoded protein is CASSGTGAHNEQFF.

J is TRBJ2-3 and V is TRBV18, with 8 positions matching TRBD2. The CDR3 is 15 amino acids. Germline lookup yields CDR1 KGHSH and CDR2 LQKENI. After removal of 2 bases from V and 5 bases from J, the junction contained 6 bases not matched to a gene. CDR3 residues: CASSPYRGGGDTQYF. Written as DNA, the CDR3 is TGTGCCAGCTCACCATACCGGGGGGGCGGAGATACGCAGTATTTT.

The V and J genes are TRBV19 and TRBJ1-4; the D gene is possibly TRBD1 (6 bases). V lost 5 bases, J lost 8 bases, and 18 bases lay in between. CDR3 length equals 15 residues. CDR1 is LNHDA, CDR2 SQIVND, per germline (reference sequence). The CDR3, as DNA: TGTGCCAGTAGTGCCCCCTCAGGGGATGGCGAAAAACTGTTTTTT. This codes for CASSAPSGDGEKLFF.

The gene calls are TRBV4-3 and TRBJ1-2; perhaps TRBD1 as D (6 bases). V dropped 0 bases and J dropped 2 bases, with 10 bases sitting between them. The length of the CDR3 is 15 residues. Germline lookup yields CDR1 LGHNA and CDR2 YSLEER. CDR3 in DNA: TGCGCCAGCAGCCAAGAGGGGGGGGCGAACTATGGCTACACCTTC. Translated, it gives CASSQEGGANYGYTF.

The chain links TRBV2 to TRBJ1-1; D might be TRBD1 (6 bases). With 5 bases removed from V and 5 bases from J, the gap between germline ends came to 21 bases. CDR1 and CDR2 from the germline V gene are SNHLY and FYNNEI. The CDR3 runs to 16 residues. CDR3 amino acids: CASSLSGGGRGTEAFF. CDR3 in DNA: TGTGCCAGCAGTCTGAGTGGGGGGGGCCGAGGGACTGAAGCTTTCTTT.

The rearrangement uses TRBV7-8 and TRBJ2-7; D is perhaps TRBD2 (7 bases). The V gene lost 5 bases and the J gene lost 1 base, with 15 bases spanning the gap. CDR3 length equals 15 residues. The germline CDR1 and CDR2 sequences are SGHVS and FQNEAQ. In nucleotides, the CDR3 is TGTGCCAGCAGCCCCGAGGCGGGGGCGTCCTACGAGCAGTACGTC. This codes for CASSPEAGASYEQYV.

This sequence joins TRBV2 and TRBJ1-2, with D possibly being TRBD1 (5 bases). The germline V gene has CDR1 SNHLY and CDR2 FYNNEI. Trimming took 1 base from V and 8 from J, leaving 14 bases between them. This CDR3 spans 14 amino acids. The CDR3: CASSEGGSPRGYTF. Here the CDR3 DNA reads TGTGCCAGCAGTGAAGGGGGCTCCCCAAGGGGCTACACCTTC.

The rearrangement joins TRBV6-1 to TRBJ1-6, with unresolved D. V shed 2 bases and J shed 6 bases, with 8 bases lying between them. The CDR3 spans 14 residues. The germline CDR1 and CDR2 sequences are MNHNS and SASEGT. Here the CDR3 reads CASSEPSPNSPLHF. CDR3 sequence (DNA): TGTGCCAGCAGTGAACCGTCCCCTAATTCACCCCTCCACTTT.

The rearrangement uses TRBV19 and TRBJ1-1; 8 bases fit TRBD1. Germline trimming cut 3 bases from V and 3 bases from J; bases unmatched to any gene: 18. From germline, CDR1 is LNHDA and CDR2 SQIVND (reference sequence). The CDR3 covers 19 residues. The CDR3 is CASSMRVGQAASRDTEAFF. The CDR3 nucleotides read TGTGCCAGTAGTATGAGGGTGGGACAGGCGGCTTCTAGGGACACTGAAGCTTTCTTT.

The chain combines TRBV6-4 with TRBJ1-5; D gene uncertain. Germline V gives CDR1 MRHNA, CDR2 SNTAGT. Trimming took off 3 bases at V and 5 bases at J, with 8 bases between the two ends. The CDR3 is 13 residues long. Here the CDR3 reads CASSEVRDQPQHF. The CDR3 bases are TGTGCCAGCAGTGAAGTTCGGGATCAGCCCCAGCATTTT.

This clone is a singleton in its sample. The J gene is TRBJ2-2, the V gene TRBV9; 13 nucleotides match TRBD2. The CDR3 loop spans 19 amino acids. Germline V gives CDR1 SGDLS, CDR2 YYNGEE. The trim removed 0 bases at V and 6 bases at J, leaving 11 bases unmatched. The CDR3: CASSVEWGLAGYKSGELFF. In nucleotides, the CDR3 is TGTGCCAGCAGCGTAGAATGGGGACTAGCGGGGTATAAGTCCGGGGAGCTGTTTTTT.

The CDR3 protein is CASSVGGVNEQFF. CDR3 nucleotide sequence: TGTGCCAGCAGCGTAGGGGGGGTCAATGAGCAGTTCTTC. The J gene is TRBJ2-1, the V gene TRBV9; tentative D call: TRBD2 (6 bases). CDR1 is SGDLS, CDR2 YYNGEE, per germline. The CDR3 covers 13 residues. Trimming pared 0 bases from V and 6 bases from J, leaving 7 bases between.

This clone was picked up one time. The rearrangement links TRBV10-2 to TRBJ2-7; TRBD1 matches 10 bases. The trim removed 1 base at V and 6 bases at J, leaving 9 bases unmatched. Germline CDR1 is WSHSY and CDR2 is SAAADI. The CDR3 length is 16 residues. CDR3 DNA sequence: TGCGCCAGCAGTGAGTTCACCGGGACAGGGGTGGTCGAGCAGTACTTC. It yields the protein CASSEFTGTGVVEQYF.

J is TRBJ1-1 and V is TRBV3-1 (or the pseudogene TRBV3-2), with a tentative D call TRBD1 (6 bases). Trimming took off 2 bases at V and 11 bases at J, with 18 bases between the two ends. CDR3 length equals 14 residues. Per the germline V gene, CDR1 is LGHDT and CDR2 is YNNKEL (reference sequence). The chain's CDR3 is CASSQMGQPPVAFF. The DNA of the CDR3 is TGTGCCAGCAGCCAAATGGGACAACCCCCCGTGGCTTTCTTT.

The genes are TRBV10-3 and TRBJ1-5; no firm D call. Trimming stripped 3 bases from V and 3 bases from J, with 6 bases between. Germline V gene sequence: CDR1 ENHRY, CDR2 SYGVKD. This CDR3 has 13 residues. This CDR3 reads CAISDQANQPQHF. As DNA, the CDR3 is TGTGCCATCAGTGATCAGGCCAATCAGCCCCAGCATTTT.

Of note for this clone: At the DNA level, this CDR3 is encoded by other sequences in the same sample as well. This rearrangement joins TRBV28 to TRBJ2-1, with TRBD1 as a possible D gene (5 bases). V shed 2 bases and J shed 7 bases, with 6 bases lying between them. The CDR3 consists of 12 residues. CDR1 is MDHEN and CDR2 is SYDVKM in the germline V gene. In nucleotides, the CDR3 is TGTGCCAGCAGTTTACAGGGAAATGAGCAGTTCTTC. Translating it yields CASSLQGNEQFF.

The sample holds one count of this clone. The V call is TRBV11-3, the J call TRBJ2-3; D is perhaps TRBD2 (6 bases). V lost 5 bases and J 6 bases, leaving 12 bases between the germline ends. CDR1 and CDR2 (germline): SGHNT, YENEEA. This CDR3 region has 13 residues. CDR3 sequence reads: CASSAGSGDTQYF. In DNA form, the CDR3 reads TGTGCCAGCAGCGCGGGATCAGGGGATACGCAGTATTTT.

The rearrangement joins TRBV27 to TRBJ1-2; 8 nucleotides agree with TRBD1. J gave up 6 bases and V 5 bases, and 8 bases lay outside the gene matches. CDR3 length: 14 residues. CDR1 is MNHEY and CDR2 is SMNVEV in the germline V gene (reference sequence). This chain's CDR3 is CASSGIDRGNGYTF. The CDR3 DNA sequence: TGTGCCAGCAGTGGGATAGACAGGGGCAATGGCTACACCTTC.

The rearrangement links TRBV6-5 to TRBJ1-2, with 8 bases aligning to TRBD1. CDR1 and CDR2 from the germline V gene are MNHEY and SVGAGI. This CDR3 spans 14 amino acids. The J segment lost 5 bases and the V segment lost 5 bases, leaving 7 bases of the junction unmatched. CDR3 DNA: TGTGCCAGCAGTCCTGGGACAGGCCCTTATGGCTACACCTTC. Encoded protein: CASSPGTGPYGYTF.

The gene calls are TRBV7-4 and TRBJ1-2; possible D gene TRBD1, 5 bases. CDR3 length: 15 residues. Germline V CDR1 and CDR2: SGHVT, SQSDAQ. Trimming took off 5 bases at V and 0 bases at J, with 13 bases between the two ends. CDR3 loop: CASSPPRQPNYGYTF. CDR3 DNA: TGTGCCAGCAGCCCCCCCCGACAGCCTAACTATGGCTACACCTTC. Based on the CDR3 plus reference TRBV7-4 and TRBJ1-2, the full variable domain is GAGVSQSPRYKVAKRGRDVALRCDSISGHVTLYWYRQTLGQGSEVLTYSQSDAQRDKSGRPSGRFSAERPERSVSTLKIQRTEQGDSAVYLCASSPPRQPNYGYTFGSGTRLTVV.

This clone was detected once. This rearrangement joins TRBV11-2 to TRBJ1-6, with D possibly TRBD1 on 6 matching bases. Germline CDR1 reads SGHAT; CDR2 reads FQNNGV. The V end was cut by 2 bases, the J end by 5 bases, with 13 bases between. The CDR3 covers 16 residues. CDR3 region: CASSLRQGSHNSPLHF. As DNA, the CDR3 is TGTGCCAGCAGCTTAAGGCAGGGGAGTCATAATTCACCCCTCCACTTT.

The chain couples TRBV19 to TRBJ2-5, with 7 bases lining up with TRBD2. Trimming took 7 bases from V and 14 from J; bases not matched to a gene: 7. Germline CDR1 is LNHDA and CDR2 is SQIVND (reference sequence). The CDR3 covers 10 residues. The CDR3 DNA sequence: TGTGCCAGTAACGACGGGAGGACTTACTTC. Its translation: CASNDGRTYF.

This clone was counted once. The chain has TRBV11-2 and TRBJ2-1, with a weak D call TRBD2 (6 bases). The V end was cut by 2 bases, the J end by 11 bases, with 13 bases between. The CDR3 contains 13 residues. Germline V CDR1 and CDR2: SGHAT, FQNNGV. In nucleotides, the CDR3 is TGTGCCAGCAGCTTAAGTCCGGGGGAGAAGCAGTTCTTC. Translating it yields CASSLSPGEKQFF.

The chain recombines TRBV4-1 with TRBJ1-2; D perhaps matches TRBD1 (5 bases). V was clipped by 5 bases and J by 8 bases, with 21 bases between them. The V gene's germline CDR1 is MGHRA and CDR2 YSYEKL. This CDR3 spans 15 amino acids. The CDR3 here is CASSLQMSFSGGYTF. CDR3 DNA sequence: TGCGCCAGCAGCTTACAAATGTCTTTTTCAGGGGGCTACACCTTC.